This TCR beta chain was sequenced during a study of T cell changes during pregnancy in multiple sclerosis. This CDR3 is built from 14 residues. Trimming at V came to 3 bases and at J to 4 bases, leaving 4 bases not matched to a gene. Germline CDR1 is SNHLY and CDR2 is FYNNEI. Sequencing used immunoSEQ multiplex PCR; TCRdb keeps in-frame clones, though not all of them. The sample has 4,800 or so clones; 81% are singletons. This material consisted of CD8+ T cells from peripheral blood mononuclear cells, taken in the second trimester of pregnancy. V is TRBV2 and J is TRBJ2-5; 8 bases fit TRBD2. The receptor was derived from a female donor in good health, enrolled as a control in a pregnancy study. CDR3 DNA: TGTGCCAGCAGTGACGGGGGGGGGATAGAGACCCAGTACTTC. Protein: CASSDGGGIETQYF.